Below are 22 T cell receptor beta chains sequenced from a single sample in a study of beta chain features in type 1 diabetes. Every bit of the isolated RNA underwent reverse transcription, so sequencing read expressed TCRB transcripts. Here immunoSEQ multiplex PCR was the method, and the copy in TCRdb shows in-frame clones only, minus some. The data show 200,000 to 250,000 clones, 9.5% to 13% seen once. The sample taken for sequencing was central memory CD4+ T cells from blood. The receptors stem from a man in his late teens or twenties in good health.

The chain carries TRBV18 and TRBJ1-2; D unclear. The CDR3 consists of 14 residues. Germline loops: CDR1 KGHSH, CDR2 LQKENI. V gave up 2 bases and J gave up 2 bases, with 9 bases separating them. As DNA, the CDR3 is TGTGCCAGCTCACCAGTCGGCCAGAACTATGGCTACACCTTC. It codes for CASSPVGQNYGYTF. Looking up the rest from reference TRBV18 and TRBJ1-2 gives the full variable domain: NAGVMQNPRHLVRRRGQEARLRCSPMKGHSHVYWYRQLPEEGLKFMVYLQKENIIDESGMPKERFSAEFPKEGPSILRIQQVVRGDSAAYFCASSPVGQNYGYTFGSGTRLTVV.

This rearrangement joins TRBV21-1 to TRBJ2-5; the table's D call, TRBD1, was not checked against the DNA. TRBV21-1 is designated a pseudogene. The CDR3 covers 17 residues. The CDR3 nucleotides are TGTGCCAGCAGCAAAGCTGGCAGGGGGCCGCGCGGGGAGACCCAGTACTTC. Amino acid sequence: CASSKAGRGPRGETQYF.

Points on this clone: The germline gene is not matched at one end of the junction; a read error may be the cause. The chain uses TRBV7-7 and TRBJ2-3; no clear D gene. The CDR3 runs to 15 residues. Germline lookup yields CDR1 SSHAT and CDR2 FNYEAQ (reference sequence). In DNA, the CDR3 is TGTGCTAGCAGCTTAAACTACCACGTGGCAGATACGCAGTATTTT. Translating gives CASSLNYHVADTQYF.

The chain joins TRBV7-2 to TRBJ2-1; tentatively, D is TRBD2 (5 bases). Germline V lookup: CDR1 SGHTA, CDR2 FQGNSA. V was trimmed by 1 base and J by 12 bases, leaving 16 bases between them. The CDR3 is 14 residues long. CDR3 sequence: CASSLERLSRGQFF. The CDR3 DNA is TGTGCCAGCAGCTTAGAACGACTCTCCCGGGGGCAGTTCTTC.

The chain uses TRBV18 and TRBJ2-3; D is uncertain. Germline V CDR1 and CDR2: KGHSH, LQKENI. This CDR3 comprises 14 residues. V shed 2 bases and J shed 0 bases, with 6 bases lying between them. This CDR3 reads CASSPGRSTDTQYF. The CDR3 region has the DNA TGTGCCAGCTCACCAGGCAGAAGCACAGATACGCAGTATTTT.

The chain employs TRBV7-3 and TRBJ2-1; TRBD1 matches at 9 bases. Trimming took 2 bases from V and 7 from J; bases not matched to a gene: 15. This CDR3 comprises 18 residues. CDR1 is SGHTA and CDR2 is FQGTGA in the germline V gene. DNA of the CDR3: TGTGCCAGCAGCTTACAGGGCACAGGGGGCTGGTTGGGGAATGAGCAGTTCTTC. Translated, it gives CASSLQGTGGWLGNEQFF.

This clone was detected only a few times. The chain links TRBV25-1 to TRBJ2-7; D possibly corresponds to TRBD2 (6 bases). Germline CDR1 and CDR2: MGHDK and SYGVNS. Trimming removed 0 bases from V and 2 bases from J, with 8 bases in between. The CDR3 runs 14 residues. The CDR3 is CASSEYGGTYEQYF. CDR3 bases: TGTGCCAGCAGTGAATACGGCGGGACCTACGAGCAGTACTTC.

This clone was seen repeatedly, ten times or more. The chain links TRBV7-9 to TRBJ2-5; 7 bases are shared with TRBD1. Germline lookup yields CDR1 SEHNR and CDR2 FQNEAQ (reference sequence). This CDR3 contains 14 residues. With V trimmed by 4 bases and J by 5 bases, 7 bases remained unmatched. The CDR3 nucleotides read TGTGCCAGCAGCTCCGAGGGACAGAGGGAGACCCAGTACTTC. Encoded protein: CASSSEGQRETQYF.

This chain uses TRBV7-3 with TRBJ2-2, with D tentatively TRBD2 (5 bases). Deletions cut 1 base from V and 4 bases from J, with 10 bases between. The CDR3 is 15 amino acids. Per the germline V gene, CDR1 is SGHTA and CDR2 is FQGTGA. As DNA, the CDR3 is TGTGCCAGCAGCTTAAACAGCGGAGGCACCGGGGAGCTGTTTTTT. Protein: CASSLNSGGTGELFF.

A remark on this clone: Within the sample, other DNA sequences also encode this same CDR3. The chain couples TRBV30 to TRBJ2-7; perhaps TRBD2 as D (6 bases). The CDR3 covers 11 residues. V was clipped by 2 bases and J by 6 bases, with 8 bases between them. CDR1 and CDR2 from the germline V gene are GTSNPN and SVGIG (reference sequence). The CDR3 coding sequence is TGTGCCTGGAGTTGGGGAGGCGAGCAGTACTTC. Translating it yields CAWSWGGEQYF.

The chain couples TRBV7-3 to TRBJ2-3; tentative D call: TRBD2 (5 bases). The CDR3 has 16 residues. V gave up 1 base and J gave up 6 bases, with 17 bases separating them. Germline values: CDR1 SGHTA, CDR2 FQGTGA. The CDR3 region is CASSLSYGWAGDTQYF. Written as DNA, the CDR3 is TGTGCCAGCAGCTTAAGTTACGGCTGGGCGGGCGATACGCAGTATTTT.

This clone was picked up a small number of times. J is TRBJ2-4 and V is TRBV28; 8 bases are a match to TRBD2. This CDR3 region has 19 residues. Germline V gene sequence: CDR1 MDHEN, CDR2 SYDVKM. Trimming at V came to 7 bases and at J to 0 bases, leaving 17 bases not matched to a gene. CDR3 sequence: CASISWAGGAKGAKNIQYF. In nucleotides, the CDR3 is TGTGCCAGCATCTCTTGGGCGGGGGGCGCGAAGGGAGCCAAAAACATTCAGTACTTC.

V and J are TRBV7-2 and TRBJ2-1; tentatively, D is TRBD2 (5 bases). V was clipped by 8 bases and J by 0 bases, with 14 bases between them. Germline loops: CDR1 SGHTA, CDR2 FQGNSA. The CDR3 spans 15 residues. This chain's CDR3 is CASLQTGSSYNEQFF. Here the CDR3 DNA reads TGTGCCAGCCTCCAGACGGGGAGCTCCTACAATGAGCAGTTCTTC.

This rearrangement joins TRBV7-8 to TRBJ2-1, with 13 bases lining up with TRBD2. The CDR3 spans 17 residues. Losses at the gene ends were 3 bases for V and 5 bases for J; bases not matched to a gene: 7. Germline CDR1 SGHVS, CDR2 FQNEAQ. The CDR3 sequence: CASSLVLAGGPNNEQFF. DNA of the CDR3: TGTGCCAGCAGCTTGGTACTAGCGGGAGGGCCTAACAATGAGCAGTTCTTC.

This clone was detected many times. The chain combines TRBV2 with TRBJ2-1; D gene unclear. The CDR3 is 15 residues long. Germline assignment: CDR1 SNHLY and CDR2 FYNNEI. The ends were cut back, 9 bases at V and 1 base at J, with 16 bases in the middle. CDR3 sequence (DNA): TGTGCCAGGGGCCTTGGGGAAGTATCCTACAATGAGCAGTTCTTC. Protein sequence: CARGLGEVSYNEQFF.

The gene calls are TRBV30 and TRBJ2-1; 10 nucleotides line up with TRBD1. The CDR3 spans 16 residues. Losses at the gene ends were 3 bases for V and 4 bases for J; bases not matched to a gene: 9. Germline lookup yields CDR1 GTSNPN and CDR2 SVGIG (reference sequence). CDR3 amino acids: CAWSGGGDRGYNEQFF. CDR3 DNA: TGTGCCTGGAGCGGGGGTGGGGACAGGGGTTACAATGAGCAGTTCTTC.

In this sample, this clone turned up a few times. The chain recombines TRBV7-2 with TRBJ2-7; D unresolved. Germline values: CDR1 SGHTA, CDR2 FQGNSA. CDR3 size: 14 residues. Trimming took 0 bases from V and 4 from J, leaving 10 bases between them. The CDR3 bases are TGTGCCAGCAGCTTAGCTCCCTTAGTATACGAGCAGTACTTC. Translating gives CASSLAPLVYEQYF.

This clone was observed many times. The rearrangement links TRBV15 to TRBJ2-5; D is unclear. Germline assignment: CDR1 LNHNV and CDR2 YYDKDF (reference sequence). There are 13 residues in the CDR3. Trimming removed 1 base from V and 4 bases from J, with 7 bases in between. The DNA of the CDR3 is TGTGCCACCAGCAGAGTAGACTCAGAGACCCAGTACTTC. Translating gives CATSRVDSETQYF.

Ten or more counts support this clone. The chain links TRBV7-6 to TRBJ2-1; no firm D call. V was pared by 5 bases and J by 3 bases, with 17 bases between. The CDR3 is 16 amino acids. Germline CDR1 reads SGHVS; CDR2 reads FNYEAQ. CDR3 bases: TGTGCCAGCAGCCCCCTAATCGGGCCTGGCTACAATGAGCAGTTCTTC. Protein sequence: CASSPLIGPGYNEQFF.

The rearrangement joins TRBV28 to TRBJ1-4; 10 positions agree with TRBD1. In germline, CDR1 is MDHEN, CDR2 SYDVKM. CDR3 length: 15 amino acids. Germline trimming cut 3 bases from V and 8 bases from J; bases unmatched to any gene: 6. The CDR3 reads CASSLTDRGPEKLFF. The DNA of the CDR3 is TGTGCCAGCAGTTTGACCGACAGGGGGCCCGAAAAACTGTTTTTT. Drawing the rest from reference TRBV28 and TRBJ1-4, the complete variable domain is DVKVTQSSRYLVKRTGEKVFLECVQDMDHENMFWYRQDPGLGLRLIYFSYDVKMKEKGDIPEGYSVSREKKERFSLILESASTNQTSMYLCASSLTDRGPEKLFFGSGTQLSVL.

V and J are TRBV7-3 and TRBJ2-2; D is unclear. Germline assignment: CDR1 SGHTA and CDR2 FQGTGA. The CDR3 runs 14 residues. Trimming removed 5 bases from V and 1 base from J, with 8 bases in between. The CDR3 protein is CASSLRWNTGELFF. The DNA for the CDR3 is TGTGCCAGCAGCCTAAGGTGGAACACCGGGGAGCTGTTTTTT.

V usage is TRBV30 and J usage is TRBJ2-7, with D maybe TRBD1 (6 bases). This CDR3 is 11 amino acids long. Germline CDR1 reads GTSNPN; CDR2 reads SVGIG (reference sequence). Trimming took 6 bases from V and 4 from J, leaving 10 bases between them. The CDR3 loop is CACSQGYEQYF. DNA of the CDR3: TGTGCCTGTTCACAGGGTTACGAGCAGTACTTC.